This T cell receptor beta chain originates from a study of T-cell memory formation after mild COVID-19. Study overall: TCR clustering was largely donor specific.

V was shortened by 5 bases and J by 7 bases, with 17 bases between the two germline ends. Per the germline V gene, CDR1 is SGHDN and CDR2 is FVKESK. The length of the CDR3 is 14 residues. Worth noting for this clonotype: What it binds is unknown.

Whole-study findings and limits: Researchers found some responding clones in pre-infection memory, a sign that cross-reactive memory joined.

Each CDR3 protein gets one entry after TCRdb re-called the 5' RACE reads with MiXCR. The table has a few hundred thousand distinct CDR3 sequences, 15% to 20% seen once. The chain carries TRBV14 and TRBJ2-5, with D possibly being TRBD1 (5 bases). The sequenced sample consisted of PBMCs or a T cell subset sorted from them (not recorded which). This clonotype was obtained from a man younger than 35 who had mild COVID-19 (a few samples of this study predate the infection). Cell type and time point are not known. CDR3 bases: TGTGCCAGCAGCACTGGGGCTCTGTCGGGGACCCAGTACTTC. Encoded protein: CASSTGALSGTQYF. The full variable domain, its missing parts supplied by reference TRBV14 and TRBJ2-5, is EAGVTQFPSHSVIEKGQTVTLRCDPISGHDNLYWYRRVMGKEIKFLLHFVKESKQDESGMPNNRFLAERTGGTYSTLKVQPAELEDSGVYFCASSTGALSGTQYFGPGTRLLVL.